These 32 T cell receptor beta chains came from one sample sequenced in a study of OX40 agonist ivuxolimab in advanced cancers. Data came from immunoSEQ multiplex PCR; TCRdb stores just in-frame clones and leaves some out. The sample has around 70,000 clones; 85% are singletons. The specimen was CD4+ or CD8+ T cells sorted from blood, collected in a trial of the OX40 agonist ivuxolimab. The receptor source for this set is an adult with an advanced solid tumor such as melanoma, head and neck, liver or kidney cancer.

This chain connects TRBV7-2 to TRBJ2-5, with 8 bases identical to TRBD2. CDR1 and CDR2 from the germline V gene are SGHTA and FQGNSA. This CDR3 has 13 residues. Germline trimming cut 10 bases from V and 4 bases from J; bases unmatched to any gene: 8. The chain's CDR3 is CATTPGLGETQYF. The CDR3 DNA reads as TGTGCCACCACACCGGGACTAGGAGAGACCCAGTACTTC.

V gene TRBV28 combines with J gene TRBJ2-1; 8 bases are shared with TRBD1. In germline, CDR1 is MDHEN, CDR2 SYDVKM. This CDR3 is built from 16 residues. The junction had 11 bases not matched to a gene; V was cut back by 5 bases and J by 5 bases. This chain's CDR3 is CASSPHDGQGHNEQFF. CDR3 coding DNA: TGTGCCAGCAGTCCGCATGACGGACAGGGCCACAATGAGCAGTTCTTC.

The rearrangement joins TRBV4-3 to TRBJ2-7; D not certain. CDR3 size: 13 residues. Looked up from germline, CDR1 is LGHNA and CDR2 is YSLEER. V was cut by 0 bases and J by 2 bases, with 5 bases left in between. Written as DNA, the CDR3 is TGCGCCAGCAGCCAAGATCTGGCCTACGAGCAGTACTTC. Translation: CASSQDLAYEQYF.

CDR3 region: CASSQALAGSPLHF. For the CDR3, the DNA is TGTGCCAGCAGCCAAGCTTTAGCGGGTTCACCCCTCCACTTT. This rearrangement joins TRBV14 to TRBJ1-6; D unclear. V was pared by 1 base and J by 9 bases, with 10 bases between. CDR1 SGHDN and CDR2 FVKESK come from the germline V gene. The CDR3 loop spans 14 amino acids.

The chain employs TRBV28 and TRBJ2-5, with D possibly being TRBD2 (6 bases). CDR1 is MDHEN and CDR2 is SYDVKM in the germline V gene. V was pared by 4 bases and J by 2 bases, with 11 bases between. The CDR3 covers 14 residues. CDR3 amino acids: CASSSGVRQETQYF. CDR3 nucleotides: TGTGCCAGCAGTTCGGGAGTTCGTCAAGAGACCCAGTACTTC.

V gene TRBV27 combines with J gene TRBJ2-7; D remains ambiguous. V was shortened by 8 bases and J by 5 bases, with 7 bases between the two germline ends. This CDR3 is built from 10 residues. The germline V gene has CDR1 MNHEY and CDR2 SMNVEV (reference sequence). This CDR3 reads CASGRNEQYF. DNA of the CDR3: TGTGCCAGCGGCAGGAACGAGCAGTACTTC.

This chain links TRBV6-6 with TRBJ2-1; D is perhaps TRBD2 (6 bases). The CDR3 covers 13 residues. Germline V gene sequence: CDR1 MNHNY, CDR2 SVGAGI (reference sequence). The CDR3 loop is CATTGVAYNEQFF. As DNA, the CDR3 is TGTGCAACAACGGGGGTCGCCTACAATGAGCAGTTCTTC.

The CDR3 protein is CASSQALSGSYGYTF. The CDR3 bases are TGTGCCAGCAGCCAAGCTTTGTCGGGCAGCTATGGCTACACCTTC. The chain links TRBV11-2 to TRBJ1-2; D call uncertain. This CDR3 has 15 residues. The V gene's germline CDR1 is SGHAT and CDR2 FQNNGV. Trimming removed 5 bases from V and 4 bases from J, with 17 bases in between.

V gene TRBV6-5 combines with J gene TRBJ2-7; tentative D call: TRBD2 (5 bases). This CDR3 is built from 14 residues. Germline V CDR1 and CDR2: MNHEY, SVGAGI. V gave up 7 bases and J gave up 6 bases, with 19 bases separating them. The CDR3 loop is CASTPPGSMLEQYF. The CDR3 DNA reads as TGTGCCAGCACCCCGCCTGGGAGTATGCTCGAGCAGTACTTC.

This clone was detected only once. The chain employs TRBV19 and TRBJ1-2; D not resolved. This CDR3 has 14 residues. CDR1 and CDR2 from the germline V gene are LNHDA and SQIVND (reference sequence). V lost 5 bases and J lost 8, with 18 bases in between. The CDR3 here is CASSRSGPIGGYTF. As DNA, the CDR3 is TGTGCCAGTAGTCGGAGTGGGCCTATCGGGGGCTACACCTTC.

Here the CDR3 DNA reads TGTGCCAGCAGCCCTACAGGGAATGCTGGAAACACCATATATTTT. Translated: CASSPTGNAGNTIYF. The chain combines TRBV11-2 with TRBJ1-3; possible D gene TRBD1, 6 bases. Per germline, CDR1 SGHAT and CDR2 FQNNGV. Trimming stripped 5 bases from V and 2 bases from J, with 13 bases between. The CDR3 totals 15 residues.

This clone showed up just once. The V and J genes are TRBV7-8 and TRBJ1-1; D is undetermined. The germline V and J ends were trimmed by 0 bases and 5 bases, with 10 bases remaining between them. Germline CDR1 reads SGHVS; CDR2 reads FQNEAQ. The CDR3 is made up of 14 amino acids. CDR3 nucleotides: TGTGCCAGCAGCTTAGCCGGGATCGGGACTGAAGCTTTCTTT. Its protein is CASSLAGIGTEAFF.

Comment on this clone: This same CDR3 is encoded by further DNA sequences in the sample. The chain combines TRBV4-3 with TRBJ2-1; 11 positions match TRBD2. The CDR3 runs to 17 residues. J gave up 7 bases and V 0 bases, and 8 bases lay outside the gene matches. CDR1 is LGHNA, CDR2 YSLEER, per germline. As DNA, the CDR3 is TGCGCCAGCAGCCAAGATCTACCTAGCGGGAGGCGGAATGAGCAGTTCTTC. This sequence encodes CASSQDLPSGRRNEQFF.

This sequence joins TRBV4-2 and TRBJ1-4; D gene unclear. From germline, CDR1 is LGHNA and CDR2 YNFKEQ. V lost 4 bases and J 4 bases, leaving 7 bases between the germline ends. The CDR3 is made up of 13 amino acids. The CDR3 loop reads CASSRGINEKLFF. The CDR3 DNA reads as TGTGCCAGCAGCCGAGGGATTAATGAAAAACTGTTTTTT.

The chain is built from TRBV7-9 and TRBJ2-5; tentatively, D is TRBD1 (5 bases). Per germline, CDR1 SEHNR and CDR2 FQNEAQ (reference sequence). The CDR3 extends over 14 amino acids. V shed 4 bases and J shed 4 bases, with 13 bases lying between them. In nucleotides, the CDR3 is TGTGCCAGCAGCTCTTGGCAGGGCCGAGAGACCCAGTACTTC. Encoded protein: CASSSWQGRETQYF.

This sequence joins TRBV12-1 and TRBJ1-3; the D call of TRBD1 is as the table states it, not checked on the DNA. TRBV12-1 is an annotated pseudogene. The CDR3 has 16 residues. The CDR3 sequence: CASSPRTTGSGNTIYF. As DNA, the CDR3 is TGTGCCAGCAGCCCGAGGACGACAGGGTCTGGAAACACCATATATTTT.

The V and J genes are TRBV20-1 and TRBJ2-5, with D uncertain. V gave up 7 bases and J gave up 3 bases, with 6 bases separating them. Germline V gene data show CDR1 as DFQATT and CDR2 as SNEGSKA (reference sequence). The CDR3 is 10 residues long. DNA of the CDR3: TGCAGTGTAGCTGAAGAGACCCAGTACTTC. Translated, it gives CSVAEETQYF.

This clone was seen once. The chain carries TRBV7-2 and TRBJ2-1, with 8 bases matching TRBD1. CDR3 length: 15 amino acids. Germline CDR1 SGHTA, CDR2 FQGNSA. V lost 5 bases to trimming and J lost 4 bases; unmatched junction nucleotides: 7. The CDR3 is CASSPQGASYNEQFF. The CDR3, as DNA: TGTGCCAGCAGCCCCCAGGGGGCTTCGTACAATGAGCAGTTCTTC.

The V and J genes are TRBV5-1 and TRBJ1-3; D remains ambiguous. The germline gives CDR1 SGHRS, CDR2 YFSETQ. Trimming stripped 4 bases from V and 4 bases from J, with 15 bases between. There are 15 residues in the CDR3. The CDR3 loop is CASSEDNRGGNTIYF. Written as DNA, the CDR3 is TGCGCCAGCAGCGAAGACAACCGTGGAGGAAACACCATATATTTT.

The chain combines TRBV13 with TRBJ2-1; tentatively, D is TRBD1 or TRBD2 (5 bases each). In germline, CDR1 is PRHDT, CDR2 FYEKMQ (reference sequence). This CDR3 has 14 residues. Trimming left V 7 bases short and J 1 base short, with 11 bases between. The CDR3 region has the DNA TGTGCCAGCACTCTAGCAGGGTCCTACAATGAGCAGTTCTTC. Its protein is CASTLAGSYNEQFF.

This clone has just a few counts. The chain joins TRBV7-9 to TRBJ1-2; a possible D gene is TRBD1 (5 bases). The germline V gene has CDR1 SEHNR and CDR2 FQNEAQ (reference sequence). The V gene lost 5 bases and the J gene lost 7 bases, with 11 bases spanning the gap. This CDR3 is 12 amino acids long. CDR3 coding DNA: TGTGCCAGCAGCACCGGGACGATTGGCTACACCTTC. Its protein is CASSTGTIGYTF.

This clone has only one observation. The CDR3 DNA follows: TGTGCCAGCAGCTTAATGGGGGCGGGAGTCGGGGAGACCCAGTACTTC. Translation gives CASSLMGAGVGETQYF. The chain recombines TRBV7-3 with TRBJ2-5; D is possibly TRBD2 (7 bases). This CDR3 region has 16 residues. CDR1 and CDR2 from the germline V gene are SGHTA and FQGTGA. Deletions cut 1 base from V and 5 bases from J, with 17 bases between.

This chain joins TRBV25-1 and TRBJ2-1, with no clear D. The V end was cut by 3 bases, the J end by 0 bases, with 6 bases between. The CDR3 spans 14 residues. The germline CDR1 and CDR2 sequences are MGHDK and SYGVNS. In nucleotides, the CDR3 is TGTGCCAGCAGTGACACAAGCTCCTACAATGAGCAGTTCTTC. It yields the protein CASSDTSSYNEQFF.

This chain links TRBV4-1 with TRBJ1-3; possibly TRBD1 for D (6 bases). Germline lookup yields CDR1 MGHRA and CDR2 YSYEKL. This CDR3 has 17 amino acids. Trimming took off 4 bases at V and 2 bases at J, with 18 bases between the two ends. DNA of the CDR3: TGCGCCAGCAGCCCACGACGAGGGGGGGAGGCTGGAAACACCATATATTTT. Translated, it gives CASSPRRGGEAGNTIYF.

V gene TRBV28 combines with J gene TRBJ2-5, with a tentative D call TRBD2 (5 bases). The germline V and J ends were trimmed by 6 bases and 5 bases, with 19 bases remaining between them. CDR3 length: 15 residues. The V gene's germline CDR1 is MDHEN and CDR2 SYDVKM. In DNA form, the CDR3 reads TGTGCCAGCAGCGGGGTGCGGAGGCCCCCCGAGACCCAGTACTTC. Protein product: CASSGVRRPPETQYF.

This clone occurred once. This rearrangement joins TRBV6-4 to TRBJ2-2, with 8 bases lining up with TRBD2. The J segment lost 7 bases and the V segment lost 6 bases, leaving 28 bases of the junction unmatched. Germline values: CDR1 MRHNA, CDR2 SNTAGT. CDR3 size: 21 residues. The CDR3 DNA reads TGTGCCAGCAGGGACCCTAAGCTTCTCAAGCGGGGGCGGGAGGATGTCGGGGAGCTGTTTTTT. This translates into CASRDPKLLKRGREDVGELFF.

This clone was detected only once. This rearrangement joins TRBV2 to TRBJ2-5; perhaps D is TRBD1 or TRBD2 (5 bases each). This CDR3 has 16 residues. Trimming removed 4 bases from V and 3 bases from J, with 18 bases in between. Germline CDR1 SNHLY, CDR2 FYNNEI. CDR3 loop: CASSVRRRPGKETQYF. CDR3 bases: TGTGCCAGCAGTGTTCGTAGGAGGCCAGGGAAAGAGACCCAGTACTTC.

The rearrangement joins TRBV6-1 to TRBJ2-1; 8 bases align to TRBD2. The V gene end was trimmed by 3 bases and the J gene end by 4 bases; junction bases not matched to a gene: 11. The CDR3 is 17 amino acids. CDR1 MNHNS and CDR2 SASEGT come from the germline V gene. The CDR3 DNA sequence: TGTGCCAGCAGTGATGCCAGCGGGGGCCCTTATTACAATGAGCAGTTCTTC. Translated, it gives CASSDASGGPYYNEQFF.

In DNA, the CDR3 is TGTGCCAGCCCAGTGAATAGCGGGACTAGCGCTTTATACAATGAGCAGTTCTTC. Translating it yields CASPVNSGTSALYNEQFF. The chain recombines TRBV2 with TRBJ2-1; 10 bases map to TRBD2. The germline V gene encodes CDR1 SNHLY and CDR2 FYNNEI. The CDR3 is 18 residues long. V lost 8 bases and J lost 4; bases outside the gene matches: 17.

The chain combines TRBV5-6 with TRBJ1-5; 7 bases fit TRBD1. There are 17 residues in the CDR3. The germline V gene encodes CDR1 SGHDT and CDR2 YYEEEE. With V trimmed by 4 bases and J by 0 bases, 10 bases remained unmatched. The CDR3: CASSMAGQSYSNQPQHF. DNA of the CDR3: TGTGCCAGCAGCATGGCGGGACAGAGTTATAGCAATCAGCCCCAGCATTTT.

The rearrangement joins TRBV6-1 to TRBJ2-3; no clear D. Germline assignment: CDR1 MNHNS and CDR2 SASEGT. The CDR3 covers 14 residues. V lost 2 bases and J lost 4, with 10 bases in between. The CDR3 loop is CASSEKFLADTQYF. The CDR3 region has the DNA TGTGCCAGCAGTGAAAAGTTTTTAGCAGATACGCAGTATTTT.

The CDR3 nucleotides are TGTGCCAGCGCAAAGGGGGGGGTACCTAATGAAAAACTGTTTTTT. It translates to CASAKGGVPNEKLFF. V is TRBV6-5 and J is TRBJ1-4; maybe TRBD1 (6 bases). V was pared by 8 bases and J by 3 bases, with 16 bases between. From germline, CDR1 is MNHEY and CDR2 SVGAGI. CDR3 length equals 15 residues.